The TCR beta chain described here comes from a study of cytomegalovirus exposure and HLA in healthy donors. General study results and limits: Some segments of the V type, notably TRBV6-2 and TRBV6-3, were excluded as indistinguishable. It was reported in a later analysis that an Asian-associated ancestry cluster showed fewer N-insertions than the approximately 700-donor mean. More clonal expansion characterized HLA-associated TCR beta chains than equally common others in a later analysis.

Points on this clone: Its antigen is currently unknown.

Donors were ostensibly healthy at sampling, although undocumented immune exposures were probable. The CDR3 contains 14 residues. V trimming: 0 bases; J trimming: 5 bases; junction bases outside the gene matches: 4. The germline CDR1 and CDR2 sequences are SGHRS and YFSETQ. Both 60 Vbeta primers and 13 Jbeta primers went into the PCR. Assay: immunoSEQ multiplex PCR; the TCRdb copy retains only in-frame clones and omits some. The data hold 99,000 or so clones, with roughly 79% observed a single time. The sequenced sample was PBMCs. This chain links TRBV5-1 with TRBJ1-2, with 7 bases identical to TRBD1. The receptor was derived from a man aged 35-49 years in good health and CMV-seronegative. CDR3 amino acids: CASSLETGRYGYTF. The CDR3 coding sequence is TGCGCCAGCAGCTTGGAGACAGGGAGATATGGCTACACCTTC.